This T cell receptor beta chain originates from a study of T cell repertoires in cytomegalovirus infection. Overall study context: Alongside well-studied HLA-B-restricted CMV epitopes, recently identified HLA-C-restricted CMV epitopes were also used.

MiXCR was run by TCRdb on the reads, yielding one entry per CDR3 protein. The sample yields about 310,000 distinct CDR3 sequences, 25% seen once. On this clonotype: No antigen is known for it.

The CDR3 loop spans 14 amino acids. With V trimmed by 5 bases and J by 4 bases, 6 bases remained unmatched. The germline gives CDR1 ENHRY, CDR2 SYGVKD. Broader study findings: Cumulative public TCR beta family frequency identified CMV carriers with the relevant HLA. The ex vivo response showed dominance by HLA-C-restricted CMV-specific TCR beta clonotypes.

The receptor's source is a human donor in good health (CMV status not recorded). Some clones in this sample may be carry-over from other donors' samples. The rearrangement links TRBV10-3 to TRBJ2-7; 9 positions agree with TRBD2. Sample: cultured PBMCs, taken from culture after CMV antigen stimulation. CDR3 residues: CAISIAGEEYEQYF. The CDR3 nucleotides are TGTGCCATCAGTATAGCGGGAGAGGAGTACGAGCAGTACTTC.